This TCR beta chain was captured by sequencing in a study of blood T cell repertoires in COVID-19. About the research overall: Both acute and convalescent COVID-19 samples were obtained from the United States, Italy and Spain.

In the original analysis: How many nucleated cells were present was estimated from reference gene primer amplification. Sequencing was performed with immunoSEQ multiplex PCR; in TCRdb, only in-frame clones are kept and a portion is missing. V, J and clone size were drawn from that table, and D and trimming were deduced from the DNA. The data hold 250,000 to 350,000 clones, with almost 90% observed a single time. CDR1 and CDR2 from the germline V gene are SEHNR and FQNEAQ (reference sequence). CDR3 length equals 15 residues. V lost 5 bases, J lost 5 bases, and 18 bases lay in between. Participants were aged 18 to 89 years, lived in under 25 US areas, and enrolled virtually. Assignments of participants to cohorts depended upon their own reported clinical history.

The V call is TRBV7-9, the J call TRBJ1-2; D is possibly TRBD1 (6 bases). This sequence originates from a woman younger than 35 with acute COVID-19. Input material: PBMCs or T cells enriched from blood (not recorded which). In DNA, the CDR3 is TGTGCCAGCAGCCGTAACCTACAGGGAACTTATGGCTACACCTTC. This sequence encodes CASSRNLQGTYGYTF.